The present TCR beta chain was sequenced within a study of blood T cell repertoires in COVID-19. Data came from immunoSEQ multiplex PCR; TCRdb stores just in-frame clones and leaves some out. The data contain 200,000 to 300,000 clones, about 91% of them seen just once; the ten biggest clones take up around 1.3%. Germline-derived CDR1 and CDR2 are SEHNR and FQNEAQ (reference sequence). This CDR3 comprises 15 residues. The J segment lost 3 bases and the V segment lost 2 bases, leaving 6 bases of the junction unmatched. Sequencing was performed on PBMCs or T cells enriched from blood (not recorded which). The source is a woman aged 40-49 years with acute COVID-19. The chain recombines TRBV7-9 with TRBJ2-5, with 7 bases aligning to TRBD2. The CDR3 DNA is TGTGCCAGCAGCTTAACCCGGACTAGGGAAGAGACCCAGTACTTC. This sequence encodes CASSLTRTREETQYF.